A selection of T cell receptor beta chains follows, all from one sample in a study of T cell clonotyping in hematopoietic cell transplantation. Produced via immunoSEQ multiplex PCR; TCRdb's table is partial and in-frame only. Of 15,000 to 20,000 clones listed, 86% are singletons. The input for sequencing was peripheral blood mononuclear cells, taken before stem cell transplant. The source of these receptors is a man aged 50-60 years with acute myeloid leukemia. Some clones in this sample may be carry-over from other donors' samples. CDR3s include the opening cysteine and the closing phenylalanine or tryptophan. D genes are given only for firm matches. Some rows mark clone size as missing; the rest say once, few, many or name a class of expanded clone.

CDR3,DNA,size,J,D,V
CASSPRGSQEAQYF,TGTGCCAGCAGCCCACGAGGCAGCCAAGAGGCCCAGTACTTC,NA,TRBJ2-5,NA,TRBV7-9
CASSLEGGHYEQYF,TGCGCCAGCAGCTTGGAGGGGGGGCACTACGAGCAGTACTTC,NA,TRBJ2-7,NA,TRBV5-1
CSVSNGYTF,TGCAGCGTCTCGAATGGCTACACCTTC,few,TRBJ1-2,NA,TRBV29-1
CASSSNQGANGYTF,TGTGCCAGCAGCTCCAATCAGGGGGCGAATGGCTACACCTTC,few,TRBJ1-2,TRBD1,TRBV11-2
CASSQSSGNTIYF,TGTGCCAGTAGTCAGAGCTCTGGAAACACCATATATTTT,NA,TRBJ1-3,NA,TRBV19
CASRGEGANYGYTF,TGCGCCAGCCGGGGTGAGGGCGCCAACTATGGCTACACCTTC,NA,TRBJ1-2,NA,TRBV5-1
CASSLVEGGVILHF,TGTGCCAGCAGCTTAGTCGAAGGGGGCGTAATCCTCCACTTT,NA,TRBJ1-6,TRBD1,TRBV7-2
CASSTLRELYEQYF,TGTGCCAGCAGCACCCTCCGGGAGCTCTACGAGCAGTACTTC,few,TRBJ2-7,NA,TRBV7-9
CARSLGGQYEQYF,TGTGCCAGAAGCTTAGGGGGACAGTACGAGCAGTACTTC,NA,TRBJ2-7,TRBD1,TRBV5-3
CSAVDRLDYTF,TGCAGTGCAGTCGACAGGTTGGACTACACCTTC,NA,TRBJ1-2,NA,TRBV20-1
CASTMTGTSGNTIYF,TGTGCCAGTACAATGACAGGAACCTCTGGAAACACCATATATTTT,few,TRBJ1-3,NA,TRBV19
CASSLQFWRDEQFF,TGCGCCAGCAGCTTGCAGTTCTGGAGGGATGAGCAGTTCTTC,NA,TRBJ2-1,NA,TRBV5-1
CASSLDRRRQTQYF,TGTGCCAGCAGCTTGGACCGTCGACGGCAGACCCAGTACTTC,NA,TRBJ2-5,NA,TRBV5-6
CASILGQGETQYF,TGTGCCAGCATACTGGGACAGGGAGAGACCCAGTACTTC,NA,TRBJ2-5,TRBD1,TRBV7-9
CASSSDRGYGEKLFF,TGTGCCAGCAGCTCCGACAGGGGTTACGGTGAAAAACTGTTTTTT,once,TRBJ1-4,TRBD1,TRBV13
CASSLVTSGGLDTQYF,TGTGCCAGCAGCTTAGTGACTAGCGGGGGGCTGGATACGCAGTATTTT,NA,TRBJ2-3,TRBD2,TRBV7-2
CARAAGPYNEQFF,TGTGCGAGGGCGGCGGGGCCTTACAATGAGCAGTTCTTC,NA,TRBJ2-1,NA,TRBV30
CASSFYTGKAAEAFF,TGTGCCAGCAGCTTTTATACAGGGAAGGCGGCTGAAGCTTTCTTT,NA,TRBJ1-1,NA,TRBV5-8
CASSRRGRGPQHF,TGTGCCAGCAGTCGACGCGGCCGGGGGCCCCAGCATTTT,NA,TRBJ1-5,NA,TRBV27
CASSLGGGMNTEAFF,TGTGCCAGCAGCTTGGGCGGGGGAATGAACACTGAAGCTTTCTTT,NA,TRBJ1-1,NA,TRBV5-4
CASSYGGTGDQPQHF,TGTGCCAGCAGTTACGGCGGGACAGGGGATCAGCCCCAGCATTTT,NA,TRBJ1-5,TRBD1,TRBV6-6
CASSQRDGVSYGYTF,TGTGCCAGCAGCCAGCGGGATGGCGTCAGCTATGGCTACACCTTC,once,TRBJ1-2,NA,TRBV7-8
CASSSTGLPNEKLFF,TGTGCCAGCAGCTCAACAGGGCTTCCTAATGAAAAACTGTTTTTT,NA,TRBJ1-4,NA,TRBV7-2
CASSENTGNTIYF,TGCGCCAGCAGTGAAAACACCGGAAACACCATATATTTT,NA,TRBJ1-3,NA,TRBV10-2
CASIPGQGHEQYF,TGTGCCAGCATCCCGGGACAGGGCCACGAGCAGTACTTC,NA,TRBJ2-7,TRBD1,TRBV5-8
CASSSRIGLNTGELFF,TGTGCCAGCAGCTCAAGAATAGGCTTAAACACCGGGGAGCTGTTTTTT,NA,TRBJ2-2,NA,TRBV5-8
CASSLEGAGETQYF,TGCGCCAGCAGCTTGGAGGGGGCAGGGGAGACCCAGTACTTC,NA,TRBJ2-5,TRBD1,TRBV5-1
CASSFGDSGNTIYF,TGTGCCAGCAGCTTCGGGGACTCTGGAAACACCATATATTTT,NA,TRBJ1-3,NA,TRBV7-2
CAISEQAGRGEAFF,TGTGCCATCAGTGAGCAGGCAGGGCGTGGTGAAGCTTTCTTT,few,TRBJ1-1,NA,TRBV10-3
CASSPPRGGYGEAFF,TGTGCCAGCAGTCCCCCCCGGGGGGGATACGGTGAAGCTTTCTTT,NA,TRBJ1-1,NA,TRBV28
CASSLAERSYNEQFF,TGTGCCAGCAGCTTAGCGGAACGCTCCTACAATGAGCAGTTCTTC,once,TRBJ2-1,NA,TRBV7-6
CASSRGTSGATDTQYF,TGTGCCAGTAGTCGGGGGACTAGCGGGGCCACAGATACGCAGTATTTT,NA,TRBJ2-3,TRBD2,TRBV19
CASSLEGANTGELFF,TGCGCCAGCAGCTTGGAGGGAGCGAACACCGGGGAGCTGTTTTTT,NA,TRBJ2-2,NA,TRBV5-1